These 16 T cell receptor beta chains were all obtained from the same sample, sequenced in a study of memory B cells and T cells in multiple sclerosis. The method was immunoSEQ multiplex PCR; TCRdb's version includes in-frame clones alone and lacks a portion of them. The sample has more than 12,000 clones, more than 65% seen once. What was sequenced was memory (CD45RO+) CD4+ T cells from blood. The receptors come from a human donor with multiple sclerosis.

A remark on this clone: A read error is likely here: a far larger clone is one base away. J is TRBJ2-7 and V is TRBV5-6, with 10 bases lining up with TRBD1. J gave up 5 bases and V 4 bases, and 6 bases lay outside the gene matches. The CDR3 is made up of 14 amino acids. Germline assignment: CDR1 SGHDT and CDR2 YYEEEE. For the CDR3, the DNA is TGTGCCAGCAGCCTGGGACAGGGGCCGCACGAGCAGTACTTC. As protein: CASSLGQGPHEQYF.

The V call is TRBV29-1, the J call TRBJ2-3; TRBD2 is a possible D gene (5 bases). Per the germline V gene, CDR1 is SQVTM and CDR2 is ANQGSEA. Trimming shortened V by 2 bases and J by 2 bases, and 14 bases separated the two germline ends. The CDR3 spans 15 residues. The CDR3 DNA reads TGCAGCGTTGAAATTGGGAGTTCCTTCACAGATACGCAGTATTTT. Protein: CSVEIGSSFTDTQYF.

The chain carries TRBV28 and TRBJ1-2; a weak D match, TRBD1 (5 bases). V was cut by 10 bases and J by 7 bases, with 16 bases left in between. Germline CDR1 is MDHEN and CDR2 is SYDVKM. The CDR3 runs 12 residues. In DNA form, the CDR3 reads TGTGCCATCCCCTTGGGGGGAGGTGGCTACACCTTC. This sequence encodes CAIPLGGGGYTF.

The genes are TRBV30 and TRBJ1-1, with 10 bases matching TRBD1. The V gene end was trimmed by 0 bases and the J gene end by 4 bases; junction bases not matched to a gene: 5. CDR1 and CDR2 from the germline V gene are GTSNPN and SVGIG (reference sequence). The CDR3 loop spans 15 amino acids. In DNA, the CDR3 is TGTGCCTGGAGTGTAGGGACAGGGGCGGGCACTGAAGCTTTCTTT. This sequence encodes CAWSVGTGAGTEAFF.

J is TRBJ2-3 and V is TRBV6-1; D call uncertain. Per the germline V gene, CDR1 is MNHNS and CDR2 is SASEGT. The length of the CDR3 is 14 residues. V lost 5 bases and J lost 3, with 12 bases in between. The DNA for the CDR3 is TGTGCCAGCAGTCCGGCCTGGAGAACAGATACGCAGTATTTT. Its translation: CASSPAWRTDTQYF.

The chain couples TRBV10-3 to TRBJ2-1, with 12 bases identical to TRBD2. CDR1 ENHRY and CDR2 SYGVKD come from the germline V gene. Trimming cost V 5 bases and J 7 bases; bases outside gene matches: 3. The CDR3 covers 14 residues. This chain's CDR3 is CAISFTSGRNEQFF. The CDR3 nucleotides read TGTGCCATCAGTTTCACTAGCGGGAGGAATGAGCAGTTCTTC.

This chain uses TRBV5-1 with TRBJ2-4, with D uncertain. The V end lost 0 bases, the J end lost 0 bases, and 13 bases lay between the germline ends. The CDR3 consists of 17 residues. CDR1 SGHRS and CDR2 YFSETQ come from the germline V gene. CDR3 protein: CASSLGPGGIAKNIQYF. The DNA of the CDR3 is TGCGCCAGCAGCTTGGGCCCCGGCGGTATAGCCAAAAACATTCAGTACTTC.

The chain combines TRBV6-1 with TRBJ1-2; TRBD1 is a possible D gene (5 bases). V gave up 4 bases and J gave up 6 bases, with 12 bases separating them. Germline CDR1 reads MNHNS; CDR2 reads SASEGT. The CDR3 loop spans 13 amino acids. CDR3 DNA sequence: TGTGCCAGCAGTGTAGGGGTACGAGATGGCTACACCTTC. It codes for CASSVGVRDGYTF.

The chain couples TRBV9 to TRBJ1-2; TRBD1 agrees at 9 bases. Germline V gives CDR1 SGDLS, CDR2 YYNGEE. V dropped 3 bases and J dropped 1; count of bases not matched to a gene: 7. CDR3 length equals 16 residues. The CDR3 DNA sequence: TGTGCCAGCAGCGATCCACCGGGACAGGGTAACTATGGCTACACCTTC. It is translated as CASSDPPGQGNYGYTF.

V and J are TRBV6-5 and TRBJ2-7; D unresolved. From germline, CDR1 is MNHEY and CDR2 SVGAGI. The V end was cut by 6 bases, the J end by 9 bases, with 18 bases between. This CDR3 spans 13 amino acids. In DNA, the CDR3 is TGTGCCAGCAGCGGGTACACGCTCCTTTGGCAGTACTTC. Amino acid sequence: CASSGYTLLWQYF.

This rearrangement joins TRBV18 to TRBJ2-3; 8 bases align to TRBD1. Looked up from germline, CDR1 is KGHSH and CDR2 is LQKENI. Losses at the gene ends were 6 bases for V and 0 bases for J; bases not matched to a gene: 5. The CDR3 runs 15 residues. The CDR3 protein is CASSPRQGSTDTQYF. The CDR3 DNA reads TGTGCCAGCTCTCCGCGACAGGGGAGCACAGATACGCAGTATTTT.

The chain joins TRBV6-6 to TRBJ2-5, with 10 bases lining up with TRBD2. V dropped 6 bases and J dropped 5; count of bases not matched to a gene: 6. There are 14 residues in the CDR3. Germline V CDR1 and CDR2: MNHNY, SVGAGI (reference sequence). CDR3 protein: CASSPTSGSETQYF. The CDR3, as DNA: TGTGCCAGCAGCCCGACTAGCGGGTCGGAGACCCAGTACTTC.

The rearrangement joins TRBV5-4 to TRBJ1-3, with a possible D match to TRBD1 (6 bases). The germline V and J ends were trimmed by 0 bases and 1 base, with 11 bases remaining between them. Germline lookup yields CDR1 SGHNT and CDR2 YYREEE (reference sequence). The CDR3 loop spans 16 amino acids. In nucleotides, the CDR3 is TGTGCCAGCAGCTTGGGGGGCCAGGGGTCTGGAAACACCATATATTTT. Its protein is CASSLGGQGSGNTIYF.

By sample fraction, this clone is medium-sized. The gene calls are TRBV29-1 and TRBJ2-7, with D perhaps TRBD2 (6 bases). The CDR3 length is 13 residues. Per germline, CDR1 SQVTM and CDR2 ANQGSEA. V lost 6 bases to trimming and J lost 10 bases, with 22 bases between them. In nucleotides, the CDR3 is TGCAGCGTGAGACAGCCAGGGACTCCATCTCAGTACTTC. Translated, it gives CSVRQPGTPSQYF.

The V gene is TRBV19, the J gene TRBJ2-3; TRBD2 is a possible D gene (6 bases). Trimming removed 1 base at V and 4 bases at J, with 12 bases between. Germline V gives CDR1 LNHDA, CDR2 SQIVND (reference sequence). This CDR3 spans 15 amino acids. The CDR3 sequence is CASSIAGAGADTQYF. CDR3 bases: TGTGCCAGTAGTATAGCGGGAGCTGGGGCAGATACGCAGTATTTT.

This clone has just a few counts. The rearrangement uses TRBV5-6 and TRBJ2-3, with 14 bases matching TRBD2. J lost 6 bases, V lost 5 bases, and 2 bases had no gene match. This CDR3 spans 14 amino acids. CDR1 SGHDT and CDR2 YYEEEE come from the germline V gene. The DNA of the CDR3 is TGTGCCAGCAGGCGGACTAGCGGGGGGGATACGCAGTATTTT. Residues: CASRRTSGGDTQYF.